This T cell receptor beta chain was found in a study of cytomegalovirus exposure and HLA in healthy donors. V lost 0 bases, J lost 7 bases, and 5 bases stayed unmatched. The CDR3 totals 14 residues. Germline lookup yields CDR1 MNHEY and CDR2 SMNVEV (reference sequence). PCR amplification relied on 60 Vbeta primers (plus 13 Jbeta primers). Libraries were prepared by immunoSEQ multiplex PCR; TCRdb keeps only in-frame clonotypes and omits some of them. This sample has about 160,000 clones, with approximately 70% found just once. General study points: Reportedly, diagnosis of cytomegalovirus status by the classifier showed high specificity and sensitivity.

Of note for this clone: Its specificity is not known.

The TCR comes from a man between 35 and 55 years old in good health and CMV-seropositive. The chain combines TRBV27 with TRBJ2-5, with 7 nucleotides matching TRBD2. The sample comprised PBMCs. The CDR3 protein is CASSLSGGTGTQYF. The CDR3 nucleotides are TGTGCCAGCAGTTTATCGGGAGGGACGGGGACCCAGTACTTC.